A single sample gave rise to the 21 T cell receptor beta chains below, sequenced in a study of blood T cell repertoires in COVID-19. The table came from immunoSEQ multiplex PCR; TCRdb's copy has only in-frame clones and leaves some out. The top ten clones hold more than 4.5% of a sample with roughly 150,000 clones, 75% to 90% of them seen once. The sequencing input was PBMCs or T cells enriched from blood (not recorded which). These TCRs come from a man aged 65 to 85 who had been exposed to COVID-19.

V usage is TRBV27 and J usage is TRBJ2-2; 7 nucleotides agree with TRBD1. CDR3 length: 15 residues. Germline V lookup: CDR1 MNHEY, CDR2 SMNVEV (reference sequence). V trimming: 4 bases; J trimming: 7 bases; junction bases outside the gene matches: 9. CDR3 loop: CASSSDRPSIGELFF. In DNA form, the CDR3 reads TGTGCCAGCAGTTCGGACAGGCCTTCTATCGGGGAGCTGTTTTTT.

This clone was found a few times. The DNA of the CDR3 is TGTGCCAGCAGCGTAGCGCCTCAACTAGCGGGGGGTCAAGATACGCAGTATTTT. Encoded protein: CASSVAPQLAGGQDTQYF. The chain has TRBV9 and TRBJ2-3; 12 bases match TRBD2. This CDR3 region has 18 residues. CDR1 SGDLS and CDR2 YYNGEE come from the germline V gene. Germline trimming cut 0 bases from V and 5 bases from J; bases unmatched to any gene: 10.

CDR3 coding DNA: TGTGCCAGCAGCTTAACTAGCGGATACAATGAGCAGTTCTTC. Protein: CASSLTSGYNEQFF. V gene TRBV7-7 combines with J gene TRBJ2-1, with 8 positions matching TRBD2. The CDR3 sequence is 14 residues long. The V gene's germline CDR1 is SSHAT and CDR2 FNYEAQ (reference sequence). The J segment lost 4 bases and the V segment lost 2 bases, leaving 1 base of the junction unmatched.

V gene TRBV4-3 combines with J gene TRBJ2-2; unclear D gene. Looked up from germline, CDR1 is LGHNA and CDR2 is YSLEER. This CDR3 has 15 residues. Trimming removed 1 base at V and 6 bases at J, with 12 bases between. CDR3 sequence (DNA): TGCGCCAGCAGCCAAGTAGCCGGGTTTGCCGGGGAGCTGTTTTTT. This translates into CASSQVAGFAGELFF.

The CDR3 DNA reads TGTGCCAGCAGGGACAGGGGACTGGGAAACACTGAAGCTTTCTTT. This codes for CASRDRGLGNTEAFF. This sequence joins TRBV6-5 and TRBJ1-1; TRBD1 matches 9 bases. V was pared by 6 bases and J by 2 bases, with 7 bases of the junction left unmatched. The CDR3 runs 15 residues. Per germline, CDR1 MNHEY and CDR2 SVGAGI.

V gene TRBV9 combines with J gene TRBJ1-1, with 7 bases lining up with TRBD1. The CDR3 is 15 amino acids. Germline CDR1 reads SGDLS; CDR2 reads YYNGEE. Trimming at V came to 4 bases and at J to 1 base, leaving 7 bases not matched to a gene. CDR3 nucleotide sequence: TGTGCCAGCAGCCCGCGAGGACAGGAGAACACTGAAGCTTTCTTT. This gives the protein CASSPRGQENTEAFF.

The chain uses TRBV2 and TRBJ1-2; D not resolved. The V gene lost 7 bases and the J gene lost 6 bases, with 21 bases spanning the gap. Germline V gives CDR1 SNHLY, CDR2 FYNNEI. The CDR3 is 15 residues long. CDR3 protein: CASIGRENPRDGYTF. The CDR3 nucleotides read TGTGCCAGCATCGGGCGGGAGAACCCTCGGGATGGCTACACCTTC.

The V gene is TRBV30, the J gene TRBJ2-1, with 11 bases fitting TRBD2. After removal of 5 bases from V and 9 bases from J, the junction contained 6 bases not matched to a gene. Germline CDR1 GTSNPN, CDR2 SVGIG (reference sequence). The CDR3 contains 13 residues. In nucleotides, the CDR3 is TGTGCCTGGGTAGCGGGGGGGCGTAGTGAGCAGTTCTTC. It is translated as CAWVAGGRSEQFF. Together with reference TRBV30 and TRBJ2-1, the CDR3 gives the full variable domain: SQTIHQWPATLVQPVGSPLSLECTVEGTSNPNLYWYRQAAGRGLQLLFYSVGIGQISSEVPQNLSASRPQDRQFILSSKKLLLSDSGFYLCAWVAGGRSEQFFGPGTRLTVL.

The chain is built from TRBV2 and TRBJ2-3; 12 nucleotides line up with TRBD2. The CDR3 is 16 residues long. V trimming: 6 bases; J trimming: 4 bases; junction bases outside the gene matches: 8. The germline CDR1 and CDR2 sequences are SNHLY and FYNNEI. CDR3 sequence (DNA): TGTGCCAGCAGATCGACTAGCGGGAGTATCTCAGATACGCAGTATTTT. This encodes CASRSTSGSISDTQYF.

J is TRBJ2-5 and V is TRBV4-1, with TRBD2 matching 15 bases. The CDR3 sequence is 20 residues long. V trimming: 3 bases; J trimming: 2 bases; junction bases outside the gene matches: 13. Germline V gene data show CDR1 as MGHRA and CDR2 as YSYEKL. CDR3 DNA sequence: TGCGCCAGCAGCCATATAACTATCGGACTAGCGGGAGGGGGGCAAGAGACCCAGTACTTC. Its translation: CASSHITIGLAGGGQETQYF.

This rearrangement joins TRBV18 to TRBJ2-1; 12 positions match TRBD2. The ends lost 4 bases at V and 1 base at J; junction bases unmatched: 5. The CDR3 runs to 17 residues. Looked up from germline, CDR1 is KGHSH and CDR2 is LQKENI. The CDR3 loop is CASSLGTSGYSYNEQFF. The CDR3 nucleotides read TGTGCCAGCTCACTCGGGACTAGCGGGTATTCCTACAATGAGCAGTTCTTC.

This chain connects TRBV3-1 (or the pseudogene TRBV3-2) to TRBJ1-1; D gene uncertain. The CDR3 runs 14 residues. V was clipped by 1 base and J by 0 bases, with 6 bases between them. CDR1 is LGHDT, CDR2 YNNKEL, per germline (reference sequence). The CDR3 spells CASSQVEVNTEAFF. The CDR3 DNA reads as TGTGCCAGCAGCCAAGTGGAGGTGAACACTGAAGCTTTCTTT.

The chain combines TRBV20-1 with TRBJ2-7, with 8 bases fitting TRBD2. CDR1 is DFQATT, CDR2 SNEGSKA, per germline (reference sequence). Trimming took 3 bases from V and 7 from J; bases not matched to a gene: 11. The CDR3 consists of 14 residues. As DNA, the CDR3 is TGCAGTGCTAGTCCCGGACTAGCAACGGGGGAGCAGTACTTC. Its protein product is CSASPGLATGEQYF.

The chain has TRBV9 and TRBJ1-2; D not resolved. This CDR3 contains 15 residues. Germline loops: CDR1 SGDLS, CDR2 YYNGEE. V was shortened by 4 bases and J by 0 bases, with 13 bases between the two germline ends. CDR3 sequence reads: CASSPSPGSNYGYTF. The DNA for the CDR3 is TGTGCCAGCAGCCCCAGCCCCGGGTCTAACTATGGCTACACCTTC.

This clone was detected only a few times. The chain joins TRBV19 to TRBJ1-1, with 10 bases that match TRBD1. Germline V gene sequence: CDR1 LNHDA, CDR2 SQIVND (reference sequence). The CDR3 contains 15 residues. Losses at the gene ends were 5 bases for V and 5 bases for J; bases not matched to a gene: 8. DNA for the CDR3: TGTGCCAGTAGTTGGGACAGGGGAGTAGGGACTGAAGCTTTCTTT. Residues: CASSWDRGVGTEAFF.

This clone has only a few counts. The chain employs TRBV12-3 or TRBV12-4 and TRBJ1-2; weak D call: TRBD1 (5 bases). Deletions cut 2 bases from V and 4 bases from J, with 8 bases between. The CDR3 has 13 amino acids. Here the CDR3 reads CASSLQGIYGYTF. The CDR3 DNA reads TGTGCCAGCAGTTTACAGGGTATCTATGGCTACACCTTC.

The rearrangement joins TRBV11-1 to TRBJ2-3; the match to TRBD2 covers 7 bases. The length of the CDR3 is 14 residues. CDR1 is SGHAT and CDR2 is FQDESV in the germline V gene (reference sequence). Trimming removed 5 bases from V and 6 bases from J; junction bases left unmatched: 8. CDR3: CASSLFGGFDTQYF. CDR3 nucleotide sequence: TGTGCCAGCAGCCTCTTCGGGGGGTTCGATACGCAGTATTTT.

This clone has just one count. The chain employs TRBV7-6 and TRBJ1-1; D perhaps matches TRBD1 (5 bases). In germline, CDR1 is SGHVS, CDR2 FNYEAQ. This CDR3 has 13 residues. The ends were cut back, 4 bases at V and 3 bases at J, with 9 bases in the middle. CDR3 loop: CASSSQGYTEAFF. The CDR3 coding sequence is TGTGCCAGCAGCTCTCAGGGATACACTGAAGCTTTCTTT.

This clone has just one count. Distinct nucleotide sequences in the sample also encode this CDR3. The chain joins TRBV5-1 to TRBJ1-1; 7 bases are a match to TRBD1. J gave up 3 bases and V 0 bases, and 2 bases lay outside the gene matches. The CDR3 is 14 residues long. The germline V gene has CDR1 SGHRS and CDR2 YFSETQ. The CDR3 bases are TGCGCCAGCAGCTTGGTCCAGGGGGACACTGAAGCTTTCTTT. Its translation: CASSLVQGDTEAFF.

The rearrangement uses TRBV6-5 and TRBJ1-1; D is uncertain. The V and J ends lost 2 bases and 1 base respectively, with 5 bases between them. This CDR3 contains 13 residues. Germline V CDR1 and CDR2: MNHEY, SVGAGI. The CDR3 reads CASSYTRNTEAFF. CDR3 coding DNA: TGTGCCAGCAGTTACACGAGGAACACTGAAGCTTTCTTT.

CDR3: CASSRPGDYGYTF. In nucleotides, the CDR3 is TGTGCCAGCAGCCGACCCGGGGACTATGGCTACACCTTC. This chain joins TRBV4-2 and TRBJ1-2, with unresolved D. Deletions cut 4 bases from V and 3 bases from J, with 9 bases between. The CDR3 is made up of 13 amino acids. Germline assignment: CDR1 LGHNA and CDR2 YNFKEQ.